What follows are 5 T cell receptor beta chains derived from one specimen sequenced in a study of CD8 T cells in ankylosing spondylitis. TCRdb itself ran the 5' RACE reads through MiXCR, one entry per CDR3 protein. The sample carries about 150,000 distinct CDR3 sequences, around 10% recorded once. Material: blood, either unsorted or a sorted T cell fraction (not recorded which). Every receptor here comes from a female donor with ankylosing spondylitis or in good health (not recorded which).

This clonotype was detected many times. The chain has TRBV28 and TRBJ1-2; 9 bases line up with TRBD1. The CDR3 contains 16 residues. V lost 7 bases to trimming and J lost 2 bases; unmatched junction nucleotides: 11. Germline V lookup: CDR1 MDHEN, CDR2 SYDVKM. The CDR3 DNA reads as TGTGCCAGCACCCAACCGTTGGGACAGGGAAACTATGGCTACACCTTC. Amino acids: CASTQPLGQGNYGYTF.

This clonotype was seen just once. The CDR3: CASSFIRGNSNTEAFF. DNA of the CDR3: TGTGCCAGCAGTTTTATTCGAGGGAACTCGAACACTGAAGCTTTCTTT. The V call is TRBV28, the J call TRBJ1-1; D unclear. Trimming stripped 3 bases from V and 1 base from J, with 15 bases between. CDR1 MDHEN and CDR2 SYDVKM come from the germline V gene. This CDR3 is 16 amino acids long. The complete variable domain, with remaining parts taken from reference TRBV28 and TRBJ1-1, reads DVKVTQSSRYLVKRTGEKVFLECVQDMDHENMFWYRQDPGLGLRLIYFSYDVKMKEKGDIPEGYSVSREKKERFSLILESASTNQTSMYLCASSFIRGNSNTEAFFGQGTRLTVV.

This clonotype was counted between two and nine times. V is TRBV11-2 and J is TRBJ2-7; TRBD2 matches 7 bases. Germline values: CDR1 SGHAT, CDR2 FQNNGV. V shed 1 base and J 5 bases; nucleotides not matched to a gene: 14. This CDR3 contains 17 residues. The CDR3 protein is CASSLVPLSGTNNEQYF. In nucleotides, the CDR3 is TGTGCCAGCAGCTTAGTACCCCTCTCCGGGACTAACAACGAGCAGTACTTC.

This clonotype was recorded at least ten times. J is TRBJ1-6 and V is TRBV7-9; D gene uncertain. CDR3 size: 13 residues. Germline lookup yields CDR1 SEHNR and CDR2 FQNEAQ (reference sequence). V dropped 8 bases and J dropped 10 bases, with 15 bases sitting between them. The CDR3 DNA reads as TGTGCCAGCGGCCCCATAATTGAATCACCCCTCCACTTT. It encodes CASGPIIESPLHF. Combining the CDR3 with reference TRBV7-9 and TRBJ1-6 gives the whole variable domain DTGVSQNPRHKITKRGQNVTFRCDPISEHNRLYWYRQTLGQGPEFLTYFQNEAQLEKSRLLSDRFSAERPKGSFSTLEIQRTEQGDSAMYLCASGPIIESPLHFGNGTRLTVT.

This clonotype was recorded many times. This CDR3 reads CASSRSGASYEQYF. The CDR3 DNA is TGTGCCAGCAGTCGTAGCGGGGCTTCCTACGAGCAGTACTTC. This chain connects TRBV28 to TRBJ2-7; TRBD2 aligns across 8 bases. The CDR3 loop spans 14 amino acids. V shed 5 bases and J 1 base; nucleotides not matched to a gene: 4. Germline assignment: CDR1 MDHEN and CDR2 SYDVKM.